The 11 T cell receptor beta chains listed next were all sequenced from one sample in a study of T cell responses to AZD1222 COVID-19 vaccine. The assay was immunoSEQ multiplex PCR, and TCRdb's table has in-frame clones only and misses some. The table has 60,000 to 100,000 clones, roughly nine tenths seen once; the top ten hold about 7.1%. The sample was peripheral blood, taken on day 0 of MenACWY control vaccination. These receptors were taken from an adult in good health.

This rearrangement joins TRBV4-2 to TRBJ1-6, with D tentatively TRBD1 (5 bases). CDR1 LGHNA and CDR2 YNFKEQ come from the germline V gene. CDR3 length: 15 residues. Trimming removed 2 bases from V and 5 bases from J, with 10 bases in between. CDR3 in DNA: TGTGCCAGCAGCCAATCCGGGGCAGATAATTCACCCCTCCACTTT. This codes for CASSQSGADNSPLHF.

This clone appeared a single time. The J gene is TRBJ2-4, the V gene TRBV28; TRBD2 matches 14 bases. The CDR3 runs 17 residues. Germline V CDR1 and CDR2: MDHEN, SYDVKM. J was trimmed by 5 bases and V by 5 bases; bases with no gene match: 8. As DNA, the CDR3 is TGTGCCAGCAGTCCACGAGGGACTAGCGGGAGAGAAAACATTCAGTACTTC. Translation gives CASSPRGTSGRENIQYF.

In its sample, this clone was seen once. The gene calls are TRBV6-5 and TRBJ2-3; possible D gene TRBD2, 6 bases. The CDR3 is 14 amino acids. V was shortened by 6 bases and J by 3 bases, with 13 bases between the two germline ends. Germline CDR1 and CDR2: MNHEY and SVGAGI. The CDR3 spells CASRDGTLTDTQYF. For the CDR3, the DNA is TGTGCCAGCAGGGACGGGACTCTTACAGATACGCAGTATTTT.

This clone occurred once. The chain couples TRBV3-1 (or the pseudogene TRBV3-2) to TRBJ1-1; 10 nucleotides line up with TRBD1. With V trimmed by 1 base and J by 4 bases, 12 bases remained unmatched. Germline loops: CDR1 LGHDT, CDR2 YNNKEL (reference sequence). This CDR3 comprises 18 residues. CDR3: CASSQGLGQGIGGTEAFF. CDR3 nucleotide sequence: TGTGCCAGCAGCCAAGGCCTGGGACAGGGGATCGGGGGCACTGAAGCTTTCTTT.

The chain combines TRBV13 with TRBJ2-3; D not certain. The CDR3 covers 13 residues. Germline assignment: CDR1 PRHDT and CDR2 FYEKMQ (reference sequence). With 4 bases removed from V and 1 base from J, the gap between germline ends came to 6 bases. The CDR3 coding sequence is TGTGCCAGCAGCTCCCCTGGCACAGATACGCAGTATTTT. Protein product: CASSSPGTDTQYF.

This clone has more than one count but fewer than ten. This sequence joins TRBV3-1 (or the pseudogene TRBV3-2) and TRBJ2-5; 7 bases line up with TRBD1. This CDR3 comprises 14 residues. Unmatched junction bases numbered 9, after V lost 4 bases and J lost 7 bases. Germline CDR1 and CDR2: LGHDT and YNNKEL (reference sequence). The CDR3 sequence: CASSRGQVDGTQYF. CDR3 in DNA: TGTGCCAGCAGCCGAGGACAGGTTGATGGGACCCAGTACTTC.

This chain links TRBV5-5 with TRBJ1-1; D is perhaps TRBD1 (5 bases). This CDR3 is 13 amino acids long. The germline V gene has CDR1 SGHKS and CDR2 YYEKEE (reference sequence). Trimming stripped 3 bases from V and 11 bases from J, with 17 bases between. The CDR3 loop is CASSSYSRGGAFF. The CDR3 region has the DNA TGTGCCAGCAGCTCGTACTCGAGGGGTGGGGCTTTCTTT.

The chain employs TRBV6-5 and TRBJ1-6, with 9 bases fitting TRBD1. Germline V gives CDR1 MNHEY, CDR2 SVGAGI. The CDR3 spans 15 residues. Unmatched junction bases numbered 4, after V lost 0 bases and J lost 10 bases. This CDR3 reads CASSYSGQGGSPLHF. In DNA form, the CDR3 reads TGTGCCAGCAGTTACTCGGGACAGGGTGGATCACCCCTCCACTTT.

The chain uses TRBV9 and TRBJ2-2; 9 bases fit TRBD1. Germline V gene data show CDR1 as SGDLS and CDR2 as YYNGEE. The junction had 8 bases not matched to a gene; V was cut back by 4 bases and J by 4 bases. This CDR3 is built from 16 residues. The CDR3 nucleotides read TGTGCCAGCAGCCCATGGACAGGGGCGGTCACCGGGGAGCTGTTTTTT. Amino acids: CASSPWTGAVTGELFF.

The V and J genes are TRBV6-5 and TRBJ1-5; tentative D call: TRBD1 (5 bases). The CDR3 extends over 15 amino acids. Trimming cost V 5 bases and J 7 bases, with 18 bases left between them. The germline CDR1 and CDR2 sequences are MNHEY and SVGAGI. Here the CDR3 DNA reads TGTGCCAGCAGTCGGCGAGGGGACCGTCCCCAGCCCCAGCATTTT. This codes for CASSRRGDRPQPQHF.

The chain employs TRBV19 and TRBJ1-4; 9 bases are a match to TRBD1. V gave up 4 bases and J gave up 7 bases; unmatched junction bases: 7. The CDR3 spans 15 residues. CDR1 is LNHDA and CDR2 is SQIVND in the germline V gene (reference sequence). Here the CDR3 reads CASSKSGQGGEKLFF. The CDR3 DNA follows: TGTGCCAGTAGTAAATCGGGACAGGGTGGTGAAAAACTGTTTTTT.